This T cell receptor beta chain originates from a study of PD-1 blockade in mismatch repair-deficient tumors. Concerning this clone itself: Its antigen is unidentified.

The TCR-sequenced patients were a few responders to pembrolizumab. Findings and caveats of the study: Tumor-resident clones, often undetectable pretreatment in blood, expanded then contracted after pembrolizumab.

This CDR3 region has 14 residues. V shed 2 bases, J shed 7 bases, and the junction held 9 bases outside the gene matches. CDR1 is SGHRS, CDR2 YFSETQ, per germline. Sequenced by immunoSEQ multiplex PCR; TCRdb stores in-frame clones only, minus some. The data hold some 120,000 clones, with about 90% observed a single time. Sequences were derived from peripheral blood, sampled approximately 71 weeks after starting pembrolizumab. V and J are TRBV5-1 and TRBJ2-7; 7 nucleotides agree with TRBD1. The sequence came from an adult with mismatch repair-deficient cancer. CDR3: CASSLGQVTNEQYF. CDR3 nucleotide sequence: TGCGCCAGCAGCTTAGGACAGGTGACTAATGAGCAGTACTTC.